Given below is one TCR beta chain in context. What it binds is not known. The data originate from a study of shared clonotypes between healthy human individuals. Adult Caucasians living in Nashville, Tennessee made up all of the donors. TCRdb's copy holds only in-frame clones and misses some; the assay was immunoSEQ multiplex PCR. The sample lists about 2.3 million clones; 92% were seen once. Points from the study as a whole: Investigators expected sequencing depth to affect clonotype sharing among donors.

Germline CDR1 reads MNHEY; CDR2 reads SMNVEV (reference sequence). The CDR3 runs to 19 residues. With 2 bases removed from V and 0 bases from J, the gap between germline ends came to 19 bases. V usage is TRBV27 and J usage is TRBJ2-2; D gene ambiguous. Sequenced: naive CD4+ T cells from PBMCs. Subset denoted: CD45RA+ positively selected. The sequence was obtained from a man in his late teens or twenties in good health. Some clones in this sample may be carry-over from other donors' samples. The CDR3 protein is CASSLVIRRLPANTGELFF. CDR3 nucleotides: TGTGCCAGCAGTTTAGTCATTCGTCGGCTTCCCGCGAACACCGGGGAGCTGTTTTTT.